This passage covers 5 T cell receptor beta chains from one sample sequenced in a study of blood T cell repertoires in COVID-19. Profiled with immunoSEQ multiplex PCR; TCRdb holds only in-frame clones, not every one. Among tens of thousands of clones, 75% to 90% were seen once, and the ten largest hold about 8.1%. Sequencing was performed on peripheral blood. These receptor sequences come from a man aged 25-45 years with acute or convalescent COVID-19.

The CDR3, as DNA: TGTGCCAGCAGAAAGGACAGGAGGGCGGAAAAACTGTTTTTT. It specifies CASRKDRRAEKLFF. The chain employs TRBV6-5 and TRBJ1-4, with 7 bases lining up with TRBD1. This CDR3 is built from 14 residues. Germline CDR1 and CDR2: MNHEY and SVGAGI. The ends lost 6 bases at V and 8 bases at J; junction bases unmatched: 9.

The rearrangement joins TRBV19 to TRBJ1-1, with D unresolved. The germline CDR1 and CDR2 sequences are LNHDA and SQIVND (reference sequence). This CDR3 has 13 amino acids. The V end lost 1 base, the J end lost 1 base, and 4 bases lay between the germline ends. The CDR3 coding sequence is TGTGCCAGTAGTATAGGAGGGAACACTGAAGCTTTCTTT. It is translated as CASSIGGNTEAFF.

J is TRBJ1-2 and V is TRBV29-1; 8 bases are a match to TRBD1. CDR1 and CDR2 from the germline V gene are SQVTM and ANQGSEA. The CDR3 spans 13 residues. The V segment lost 6 bases and the J segment 7 bases; nucleotides outside the gene matches: 10. CDR3 loop: CSVYPQTGAGYTF. The DNA for the CDR3 is TGCAGCGTCTACCCCCAGACAGGGGCTGGCTACACCTTC.

The V gene is TRBV9, the J gene TRBJ2-3; 16 bases are shared with TRBD2. The germline V gene has CDR1 SGDLS and CDR2 YYNGEE. This CDR3 is 20 amino acids long. V lost 4 bases and J lost 3; bases outside the gene matches: 14. This chain's CDR3 is CASSPRRGTSGRASTDTQYF. The CDR3 DNA reads as TGTGCCAGCAGCCCACGGAGGGGGACTAGCGGGAGGGCATCGACAGATACGCAGTATTTT.

The chain has TRBV6-5 and TRBJ1-5; possibly TRBD1 for D (5 bases). Germline-derived CDR1 and CDR2 are MNHEY and SVGAGI. This CDR3 contains 13 residues. V lost 5 bases and J 9 bases, leaving 14 bases between the germline ends. CDR3 amino acids: CASSLSGGSPQHF. CDR3 DNA: TGTGCCAGCAGTCTCTCGGGGGGGTCGCCCCAGCATTTT.